One sample yielded the 8 T cell receptor beta chains listed below, sequenced in a study of cytomegalovirus exposure and HLA in healthy donors. This PCR relied on a set of 60 Vbeta primers and 13 Jbeta primers. Sequencing used immunoSEQ multiplex PCR; TCRdb keeps in-frame clones, though not all of them. Among tens of thousands of clones listed, around 76% were seen once. The sample comprised PBMCs. The receptors stem from a man aged 25 to 45 in good health and CMV-seropositive.

In its sample, this clone was seen once. V gene TRBV7-3 combines with J gene TRBJ2-1, with D possibly TRBD1 on 5 matching bases. Trimming removed 1 base at V and 9 bases at J, with 10 bases between. This CDR3 has 13 amino acids. Germline assignment: CDR1 SGHTA and CDR2 FQGTGA. As DNA, the CDR3 is TGTGCCAGCAGCTTAAAGGGGTTAGGTGAGCAGTTCTTC. Its protein product is CASSLKGLGEQFF.

This chain links TRBV7-9 with TRBJ2-1; TRBD2 matches 7 bases. Germline CDR1 SEHNR, CDR2 FQNEAQ (reference sequence). Trimming removed 2 bases from V and 5 bases from J; junction bases left unmatched: 9. This CDR3 is 16 amino acids long. The CDR3: CASSLTGGTENNEQFF. For the CDR3, the DNA is TGTGCCAGCAGCTTAACCGGGGGGACCGAAAACAATGAGCAGTTCTTC.

This sequence joins TRBV27 and TRBJ1-1; D gene uncertain. The ends were cut back, 0 bases at V and 8 bases at J, with 13 bases in the middle. Germline values: CDR1 MNHEY, CDR2 SMNVEV (reference sequence). This CDR3 is 14 amino acids long. The DNA for the CDR3 is TGTGCCAGCAGTTTATCGTCGGTCGCGAGGGAAGCTTTCTTT. It is translated as CASSLSSVAREAFF.

The chain is built from TRBV2 and TRBJ1-2; TRBD1 matches at 7 bases. Trimming removed 10 bases from V and 8 bases from J; junction bases left unmatched: 13. The CDR3 is made up of 13 amino acids. The germline gives CDR1 SNHLY, CDR2 FYNNEI. The CDR3 nucleotides are TGTGCCACAACCGGGACAGTAGTAAGCGGCTACACCTTC. This translates into CATTGTVVSGYTF.

The chain couples TRBV7-8 to TRBJ1-1; D is unresolved. V dropped 5 bases and J dropped 1 base, with 11 bases sitting between them. CDR1 is SGHVS and CDR2 is FQNEAQ in the germline V gene. The CDR3 extends over 14 amino acids. The CDR3 here is CASSPGHSNTEAFF. Written as DNA, the CDR3 is TGTGCCAGCAGCCCCGGTCATTCGAACACTGAAGCTTTCTTT.

This rearrangement joins TRBV6-5 to TRBJ1-2, with D maybe TRBD1 (6 bases). V dropped 2 bases and J dropped 3 bases, with 13 bases sitting between them. The CDR3 has 15 amino acids. CDR1 MNHEY and CDR2 SVGAGI come from the germline V gene. CDR3 sequence (DNA): TGTGCCAGCAGTTACAGGCAGGGGAGGGACTATGGCTACACCTTC. This gives the protein CASSYRQGRDYGYTF.

V and J are TRBV5-6 and TRBJ2-3; TRBD1 might be the D (6 bases). Germline V gene data show CDR1 as SGHDT and CDR2 as YYEEEE. The ends were cut back, 2 bases at V and 4 bases at J, with 8 bases in the middle. The CDR3 covers 13 residues. CDR3 bases: TGTGCCAGCAGCTTCCAGGGGCCAGATACGCAGTATTTT. Its translation: CASSFQGPDTQYF.

Concerning this clone: Other DNA sequences from this sample encode an identical CDR3 as well. This chain joins TRBV5-4 and TRBJ2-2, with TRBD1 matching 10 bases. There are 15 residues in the CDR3. Unmatched junction bases numbered 3, after V lost 3 bases and J lost 4 bases. CDR1 is SGHNT and CDR2 is YYREEE in the germline V gene (reference sequence). The DNA for the CDR3 is TGTGCCAGCAGCTCGGGACAGGGGATCACCGGGGAGCTGTTTTTT. Translating it yields CASSSGQGITGELFF.